This TCR beta chain is from a study of T-cell memory formation after mild COVID-19. Looking at the study overall: Largely, TCR clusters stayed within a single donor. Study-level results: Second-wave clones peaking on day 37 lacked confirmed SARS-CoV-2 specificity.

Losses at the gene ends were 10 bases for V and 9 bases for J; bases not matched to a gene: 7. There are 13 residues in the CDR3. Germline values: CDR1 SGHTA, CDR2 FQGNSA. Notes on this clonotype: As yet, its antigen is unknown.

TCRdb re-called the 5' RACE reads with MiXCR, one entry per CDR3 protein. The profile shows roughly 610,000 distinct CDR3 sequences, around a sixth of them singletons. Sequenced: PBMCs or a T cell subset sorted from them (not recorded which). The genes are TRBV7-2 and TRBJ2-2; the match to TRBD1 covers 11 bases. This TCR derives from an adult woman who had mild COVID-19 (a few samples of this study predate the infection). Cell type and time point are not known. The CDR3 loop reads CAISGQGVWELFF. The CDR3 bases are TGTGCCATCTCGGGACAGGGGGTCTGGGAGCTGTTTTTT.